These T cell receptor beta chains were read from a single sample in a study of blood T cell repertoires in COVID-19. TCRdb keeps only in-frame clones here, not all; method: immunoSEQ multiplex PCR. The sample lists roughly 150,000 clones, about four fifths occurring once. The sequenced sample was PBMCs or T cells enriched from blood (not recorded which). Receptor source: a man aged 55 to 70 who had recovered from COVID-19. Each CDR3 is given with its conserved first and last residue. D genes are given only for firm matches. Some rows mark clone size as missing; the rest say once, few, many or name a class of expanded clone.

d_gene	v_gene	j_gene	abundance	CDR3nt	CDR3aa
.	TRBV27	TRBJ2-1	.	TGTGCCAGCCGAGAGAGGGGGACCTACAATGAGCAGTTCTTC	CASRERGTYNEQFF
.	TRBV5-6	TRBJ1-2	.	TGTGCCAGCAGCCCGATGAGTGACGGCCCCGGGGGCTACACCTTC	CASSPMSDGPGGYTF
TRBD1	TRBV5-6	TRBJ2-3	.	TGTGCCAGCAGCTTGTCGGGACAGGGGACAGATACGCAGTATTTT	CASSLSGQGTDTQYF
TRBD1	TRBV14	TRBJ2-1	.	TGTGCCAGCAGCCCGACAGGGCGTGAGCAGTTCTTC	CASSPTGREQFF
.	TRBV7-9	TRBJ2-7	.	TGTGCCAGCAGCACGTCAGACAGAAGTTACGAGCAGTACTTC	CASSTSDRSYEQYF
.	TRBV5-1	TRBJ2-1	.	TGCGCCAGCAGCTTGGAAGTAGTGACTTCCAGCTCCTACAATGAGCAGTTCTTC	CASSLEVVTSSSYNEQFF
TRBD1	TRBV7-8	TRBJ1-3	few	TGTGCCAGCAGCTTTTTAGGGGGGACAGGCTTCTCCTCTGGAAACACCATATATTTT	CASSFLGGTGFSSGNTIYF
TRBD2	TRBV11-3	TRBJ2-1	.	TGTGCCAGCTCCGACGGGACTCTAGCGGGAAGGCATGAGCAGTTCTTC	CASSDGTLAGRHEQFF
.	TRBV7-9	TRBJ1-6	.	TGTGCCAGCAGCTTGCAGACAGTCGAGGATTCACCCCTCCACTTT	CASSLQTVEDSPLHF
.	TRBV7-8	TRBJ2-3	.	TGTGCCAGCAGCTTACTACTCACAGATACGCAGTATTTT	CASSLLLTDTQYF
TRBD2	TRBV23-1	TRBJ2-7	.	TGCGCCAGCAGTCAAGGTAAGGCGGGAGGCCCTTCCTACGAGCAGTACTTC	CASSQGKAGGPSYEQYF
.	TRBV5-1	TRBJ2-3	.	TGCGCCAGCTTGAGCGTCCCCGGGGGCACAGATACGCAGTATTTT	CASLSVPGGTDTQYF
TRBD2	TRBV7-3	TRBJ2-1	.	TGTGCCAGCAGCCCTAGCCGGGGACTAGCGGTAATACCAGAGTTCTTC	CASSPSRGLAVIPEFF
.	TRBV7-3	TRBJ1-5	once	TGTGCCAGCAGCCCCGCAAAGGGTATGAGGGTTGGTCAGCCCCAGCATTTT	CASSPAKGMRVGQPQHF
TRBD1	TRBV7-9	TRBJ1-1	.	TGTGCCAGCAGCTGGGACAGCTATGAAGCTTTCTTT	CASSWDSYEAFF
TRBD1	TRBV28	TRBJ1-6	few	TGTGCCAGCAGCCCGGGACAGGGGTCTTCACCCCTCCACTTT	CASSPGQGSSPLHF
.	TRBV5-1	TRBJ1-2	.	TGCGCCAGCAGCTTGGCGGCGTACAGCAAGTATGGCTACACCTTC	CASSLAAYSKYGYTF
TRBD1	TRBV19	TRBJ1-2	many	TGTGCCAGCAACGACAGGGGGGACTATGGCTACACCTTC	CASNDRGDYGYTF
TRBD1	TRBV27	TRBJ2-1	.	TGTGCCAGCAGACAGGGGGGTCACAATGAGCAGTTCTTC	CASRQGGHNEQFF
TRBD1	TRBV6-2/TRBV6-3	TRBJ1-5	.	TGTGCCAGCAGTACAGGGGAGTATAGCAATCAGCCCCAGCATTTT	CASSTGEYSNQPQHF
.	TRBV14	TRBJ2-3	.	TGTGCCAGCAGCCAAGAAGGGCCGGGATTCTACACAGATACGCAGTATTTT	CASSQEGPGFYTDTQYF
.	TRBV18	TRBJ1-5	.	TGTGCCAGCTCACCCCCCGGTCAATTTGCTCAGCCCCAGCATTTT	CASSPPGQFAQPQHF
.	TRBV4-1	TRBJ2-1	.	TGCGCCAGCAGCCAAGAGTACAGCCACTCCTACAATGAGCAGTTCTTC	CASSQEYSHSYNEQFF
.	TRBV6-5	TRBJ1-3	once	TGTGCCAGCAGGAGAAGCTCTGGAAACACCATATATTTT	CASRRSSGNTIYF
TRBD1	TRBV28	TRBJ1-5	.	TGTGCCAGCAGGGAACAGGGGGCAAGGAATCAGCCCCAGCATTTT	CASREQGARNQPQHF
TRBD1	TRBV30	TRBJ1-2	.	TGTGCCTGGAGTAGCTCTCCAGGGGGAGGCTACACCTTC	CAWSSSPGGGYTF
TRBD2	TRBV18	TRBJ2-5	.	TGTGCCAGCTCATCTCTTCTAGCGGAAGAGACCCAGTACTTC	CASSSLLAEETQYF
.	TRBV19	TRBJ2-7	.	TGTGCCAGTAGTATAGAAGCCCCTCCATCGAGCGGTAGCTCCTACGAGCAGTACTTC	CASSIEAPPSSGSSYEQYF
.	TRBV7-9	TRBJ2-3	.	TGTGCCAGCAGCCCGGCCAAGCGCCTATTCACTAGCACAGATACGCAGTATTTT	CASSPAKRLFTSTDTQYF
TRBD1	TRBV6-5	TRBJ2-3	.	TGTGCCAGCAGTTACGGACAGGGCGTAGATACGCAGTATTTT	CASSYGQGVDTQYF
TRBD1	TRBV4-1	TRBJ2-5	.	TGCGCCAGCAGCCAAGACCCCGACAGGGCCACCCAAGAGACCCAGTACTTC	CASSQDPDRATQETQYF
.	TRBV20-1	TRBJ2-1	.	TGCAGTGCCACGATTGAGGATGAGCAGTTCTTC	CSATIEDEQFF
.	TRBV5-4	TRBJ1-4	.	TGTGCCAGCAGCTTTGGAGGGGTTAATGAAAAACTGTTTTTT	CASSFGGVNEKLFF
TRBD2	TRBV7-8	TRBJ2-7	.	TGTGCCAGCAGCTTATTGGCGGGAGGGGGCCCCTACGAGCAGTACTTC	CASSLLAGGGPYEQYF
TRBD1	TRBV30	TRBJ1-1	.	TGTGCCTGGATCGACAGGGGCGTCATGAACACTGAAGCTTTCTTT	CAWIDRGVMNTEAFF
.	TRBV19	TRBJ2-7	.	TGTGCCAGTAGTATCCAGGGTTCCCTTTACGAGCAGTACTTC	CASSIQGSLYEQYF
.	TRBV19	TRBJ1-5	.	TGTGCCAGTAGAGAATCATCGGGGGGCAATCAGCCCCAGCATTTT	CASRESSGGNQPQHF
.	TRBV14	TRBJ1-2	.	TGTGCCAGCAGCTTTACAGGGATCGGTGGCTACACCTTC	CASSFTGIGGYTF
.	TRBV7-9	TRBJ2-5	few	TGTGCCAGCAGCTTAGTGCAGGGTAGTACAGAGACCCAGTACTTC	CASSLVQGSTETQYF
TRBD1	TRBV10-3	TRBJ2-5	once	TGTGCCATCAGTGAGTCTAAGACAGGGGGCTATGAGACCCAGTACTTC	CAISESKTGGYETQYF
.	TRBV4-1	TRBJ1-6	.	TGCGCCAGCAGCCAAGGGGCAGGGGAAAATTCACCCCTCCACTTT	CASSQGAGENSPLHF
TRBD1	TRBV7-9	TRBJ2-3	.	TGTGCCAGCAGCTTAGACAGGGGGACAGATACGCAGTATTTT	CASSLDRGTDTQYF
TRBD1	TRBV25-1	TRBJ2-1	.	TGTGCCAGCATGACAGGGATCTACAATGAGCAGTTCTTC	CASMTGIYNEQFF
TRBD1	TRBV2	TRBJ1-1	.	TGTGCCAGCAGAGGGACAGCCTTACAGTCTGAAGCTTTCTTT	CASRGTALQSEAFF
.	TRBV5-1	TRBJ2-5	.	TGCGCCAGCAGCCCTTCTGGGCCCTTTGAGACCCAGTACTTC	CASSPSGPFETQYF
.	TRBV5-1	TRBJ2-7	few	TGCGCCAGCAGCTTGGGCCAGGCGGGCCTTGAGCAGTACTTC	CASSLGQAGLEQYF
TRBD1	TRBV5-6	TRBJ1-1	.	TGTGCCAGCAGCGTACAGGGGATCGCTGAAGCTTTCTTT	CASSVQGIAEAFF
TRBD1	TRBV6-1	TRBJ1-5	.	TGTGCCAGCAGTGTGACAGGGGGCGCGGGTATGCGCAATCAGCCCCAGCATTTT	CASSVTGGAGMRNQPQHF
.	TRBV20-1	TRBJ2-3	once	TGCAGTGCTGTGGACAGTACGCAGTATTTT	CSAVDSTQYF